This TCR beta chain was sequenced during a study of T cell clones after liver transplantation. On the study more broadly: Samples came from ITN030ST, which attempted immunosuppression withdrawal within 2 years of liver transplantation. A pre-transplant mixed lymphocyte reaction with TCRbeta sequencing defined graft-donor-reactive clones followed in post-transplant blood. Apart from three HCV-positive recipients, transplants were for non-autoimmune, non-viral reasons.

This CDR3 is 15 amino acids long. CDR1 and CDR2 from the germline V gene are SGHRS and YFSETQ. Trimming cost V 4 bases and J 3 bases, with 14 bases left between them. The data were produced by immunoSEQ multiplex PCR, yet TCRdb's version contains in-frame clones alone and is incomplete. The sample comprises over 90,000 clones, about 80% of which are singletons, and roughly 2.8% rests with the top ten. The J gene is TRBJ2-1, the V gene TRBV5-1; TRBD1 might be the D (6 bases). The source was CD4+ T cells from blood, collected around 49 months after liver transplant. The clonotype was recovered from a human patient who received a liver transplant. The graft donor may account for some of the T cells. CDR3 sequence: CASSLQTGDYNEQFF. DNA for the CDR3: TGCGCCAGCAGCCTACAGACAGGCGACTACAATGAGCAGTTCTTC.